This T cell receptor (beta chain) was retrieved from a study of regulatory T cells in long-lasting Graves disease. Comments on this clonotype: Its cognate antigen is unknown.

The sample's time point: persistent/refractory GD, antithyroid drugs over 5 years with positive TRAb. PBMC RNA served as the TCR library source. TCR beta libraries were built with iRepertoire HTBI primers and Arm-PCR of CDR3 regions. TCRdb reanalysed the multiplex PCR reads using MiXCR and keeps one entry per CDR3 protein. The sample lists fewer than 550,000 distinct CDR3 sequences, about a fifth seen once, with 6.5% to 9% in the top ten. V gave up 0 bases and J gave up 10 bases; unmatched junction bases: 6. Per the germline V gene, CDR1 is DFQATT and CDR2 is SNEGSKA (reference sequence). The CDR3 is made up of 14 amino acids. Study-wide points: New patients shared over 900 public clonotypes, and persistent patients shared more, with about 2,700. TRBV28, TRBJ1-2 and TRBJ2-5 were segments that persistent disease favored.

The sequenced sample was peripheral blood mononuclear cells (PBMCs), obtained when the disease was refractory, from a patient treated with antithyroid drugs. The V and J genes are TRBV20-1 and TRBJ1-4; 9 bases align to TRBD1. This TCR was sampled from a female donor with Graves disease. CDR3 residues: CSARDRQGGLKLFF. CDR3 DNA sequence: TGCAGTGCTAGAGATAGACAGGGGGGGTTAAAACTGTTTTTT.